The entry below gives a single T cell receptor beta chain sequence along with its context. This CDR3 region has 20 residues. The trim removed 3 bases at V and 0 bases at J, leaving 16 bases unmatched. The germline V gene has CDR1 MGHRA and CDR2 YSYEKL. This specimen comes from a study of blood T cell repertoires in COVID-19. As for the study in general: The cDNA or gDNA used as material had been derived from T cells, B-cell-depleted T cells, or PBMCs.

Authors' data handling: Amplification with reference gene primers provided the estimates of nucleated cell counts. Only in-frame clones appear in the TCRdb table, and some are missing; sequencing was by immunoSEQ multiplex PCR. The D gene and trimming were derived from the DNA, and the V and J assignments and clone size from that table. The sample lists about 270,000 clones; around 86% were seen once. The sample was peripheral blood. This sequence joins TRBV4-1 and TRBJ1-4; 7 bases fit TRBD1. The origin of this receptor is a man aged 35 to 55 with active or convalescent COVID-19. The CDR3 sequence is CASSQGLRAGGEATNEKLFF. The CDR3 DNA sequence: TGCGCCAGCAGCCAGGGCCTGAGAGCAGGGGGAGAAGCAACTAATGAAAAACTGTTTTTT.